The clone carrying this TCR beta chain is a singleton in its sample. Its antigen remains unidentified. The sample belongs to a study of cytomegalovirus exposure and HLA in healthy donors. Whole-study findings and limits: Associated with cytomegalovirus, according to the listing, were 150 to 200 TCR beta chains. Several of the most significant clusters appeared linked to common viral pathogens, based on a later analysis. Rare sequences made up most TCRs, while some public TCRs were found in many donors.

60 Vbeta and 13 Jbeta primers were used in PCR. Some clones are missing from TCRdb's copy, which holds only in-frame ones; the method was immunoSEQ multiplex PCR. This sample has about 97,000 clones, with 76% found just once. This CDR3 is 13 amino acids long. J was trimmed by 4 bases and V by 3 bases; bases with no gene match: 3. In germline, CDR1 is SGHDT, CDR2 YYEEEE. The source material was PBMCs. V and J are TRBV5-6 and TRBJ2-5; 7 bases align to TRBD1. This receptor was taken from a man between 35 and 55 years old in good health and CMV-seronegative. This chain's CDR3 is CASSWTGSETQYF. The CDR3 DNA is TGTGCCAGCAGCTGGACAGGTTCAGAGACCCAGTACTTC.